The rows below give T cell receptor beta chains drawn from one sample of a study of Ad26.COV2.S vaccination and SARS-CoV-2 variants. TCRdb's table, derived via immunoSEQ multiplex PCR, lists solely in-frame clones and lacks some. The sample holds some 640,000 clones, more than 70% seen once. The sequenced sample was peripheral blood, obtained in a trial of Ad26.COV2.S vaccine versus placebo. These TCRs come from a person between 18 and 65 years old who received the Ad26.COV2.S COVID-19 vaccine or a placebo. The conserved cysteine and the conserved F or W are not part of the CDR3 here. The D gene is left open where the match is weak. Clone size, where shown, is once, few, many, or a class for clones that have expanded.

size,V,length,J,D,CDR3
NA,TRBV6-6,11,TRBJ2-7,TRBD1,ASTLTGNHEQY
NA,TRBV11-2,13,TRBJ2-3,TRBD2,ASSSVAGAQDTQY
NA,TRBV28,11,TRBJ1-2,NA,ASSLHDPRGYT
NA,TRBV4-3,13,TRBJ2-1,NA,ASSPEPYRYNEQF
once,TRBV6-5,11,TRBJ1-2,NA,ASSYDEDYGYT
NA,TRBV30,14,TRBJ2-3,NA,AWFLGRDTGTDTQY
once,TRBV19,9,TRBJ1-1,NA,ASTNTREAF
NA,TRBV9,12,TRBJ1-3,NA,ASSVDTGGNTIY
few,TRBV12-3/TRBV12-4,10,TRBJ1-2,NA,ASSLRGFGYT
NA,TRBV10-3,14,TRBJ1-1,TRBD1,AISESTGPVDAEAF
NA,TRBV18,12,TRBJ2-7,NA,ASSPPSGTYEQY
NA,TRBV14,11,TRBJ2-2,NA,ASSPGFTGELF
NA,TRBV11-2,12,TRBJ2-1,NA,ASSGAVFYNEQF
NA,TRBV11-2,11,TRBJ1-2,NA,ASSLGQVTGYT
NA,TRBV7-2,12,TRBJ2-7,TRBD1,ASSSTLQGGEQY
once,TRBV2,13,TRBJ2-7,NA,ASSESAGISYEQY
once,TRBV7-6,12,TRBJ2-3,TRBD2,ASSNSGGADTQY
few,TRBV30,9,TRBJ2-7,NA,AWSGLTGQY
NA,TRBV27,11,TRBJ1-5,NA,ASSLRGNQPQH
NA,TRBV30,14,TRBJ1-6,TRBD1,AWSFAPTGTGSPLH
NA,TRBV3-1/TRBV3-2,12,TRBJ2-7,NA,ASSQVPDSYEQY
NA,TRBV7-9,11,TRBJ2-7,NA,ASSLDGSYEQY
NA,TRBV2,13,TRBJ1-5,NA,ASSDFGQNNQPQH
NA,TRBV20-1,9,TRBJ2-3,NA,SARDQAVQY
NA,TRBV27,14,TRBJ1-4,NA,ASSFLGQGANEKLF
NA,TRBV7-2,12,TRBJ2-1,TRBD2,ASSSGLAPHEQF
NA,TRBV6-6,12,TRBJ2-3,NA,ASSPLRGTDTQY
NA,TRBV27,12,TRBJ2-7,NA,ASSLSGNPYEQY
NA,TRBV6-5,11,TRBJ1-3,NA,ASSTGLANTIY
NA,TRBV6-5,12,TRBJ1-5,NA,ASSYSYRDQPQH
NA,TRBV5-1,10,TRBJ1-1,NA,ASSSGNTEAF
NA,TRBV27,13,TRBJ2-7,NA,ASQTRLWGGYEQY
few,TRBV11-3,14,TRBJ2-5,NA,ASSLGPRPPQETQY
NA,TRBV7-9,11,TRBJ2-3,NA,ASSHNPSDTQY
once,TRBV18,11,TRBJ2-3,NA,ASSPPGEDTQY
NA,TRBV2,11,TRBJ1-1,TRBD1,ASGGQMNTEAF
NA,TRBV10-3,14,TRBJ2-7,NA,AISESRQAPTYEQY
NA,TRBV19,13,TRBJ2-2,TRBD1,ASTNGQGWTGELF
NA,TRBV2,10,TRBJ2-4,NA,ASSRDWGSVY
once,TRBV25-1,12,TRBJ2-3,TRBD2,ATSTSGSADTQY
NA,TRBV21-1,14,TRBJ2-7,NA,ASSKDKGLSSYEQY
NA,TRBV25-1,14,TRBJ2-6,NA,ASSLFGGSGANVLT
NA,TRBV11-2,14,TRBJ2-3,NA,ASSPKTRYGTDTQY
NA,TRBV5-4,13,TRBJ1-1,NA,ASSLSRTMNTEAF
NA,TRBV19,11,TRBJ2-5,NA,ATTGTTEETQY
NA,TRBV9,13,TRBJ2-3,NA,ASSGRDRITDTQY
NA,TRBV6-5,11,TRBJ1-5,TRBD1,ASSIQGEQPQH
few,TRBV18,12,TRBJ2-7,TRBD1,ASSPEQGAYEQY
NA,TRBV24-1,10,TRBJ2-2,NA,ATSSGTGELF
NA,TRBV2,13,TRBJ2-5,TRBD2,ASSEGLAGVETQY
NA,TRBV11-2,11,TRBJ1-1,NA,ASSYQPYTEAF
NA,TRBV12-3/TRBV12-4,10,TRBJ2-2,NA,ASSLSGRELF
NA,TRBV10-3,12,TRBJ1-5,NA,AIGTLNSNQPQH
NA,TRBV7-8,13,TRBJ1-1,NA,ASSLAGGSDTEAF